The 6 T cell receptor beta chains reported below all come from one sample, sequenced in a study of blood T cell repertoires in COVID-19. Sequencing was performed with immunoSEQ multiplex PCR; in TCRdb, only in-frame clones are kept and a portion is missing. This sample has about 210,000 clones; 70% to 90% occur once, and the top ten carry under 5.5%. Sequenced material: peripheral blood. The receptors shown here come from a woman aged 40-49 years with acute or convalescent COVID-19.

This clone was recorded only once. The CDR3 loop is CASSLAVWGQAVGTDTQYF. The CDR3, as DNA: TGCGCCAGCAGCTTGGCGGTTTGGGGCCAGGCGGTGGGCACAGATACGCAGTATTTT. The rearrangement uses TRBV5-1 and TRBJ2-3; D may be TRBD1 (5 bases). The CDR3 runs to 19 residues. Per germline, CDR1 SGHRS and CDR2 YFSETQ. With 0 bases removed from V and 1 base from J, the gap between germline ends came to 21 bases. The full variable domain, with the rest looked up from reference TRBV5-1 and TRBJ2-3, is KAGVTQTPRYLIKTRGQQVTLSCSPISGHRSVSWYQQTPGQGLQFLFEYFSETQRNKGNFPGRFSGRQFSNSRSEMNVSTLELGDSALYLCASSLAVWGQAVGTDTQYFGPGTRLTVL.

With regard to this clone: Other DNA sequences in the sample encode the same CDR3. The V call is TRBV4-1, the J call TRBJ1-2; D unresolved. Per germline, CDR1 MGHRA and CDR2 YSYEKL. V gave up 1 base and J gave up 2 bases, with 5 bases separating them. The CDR3 contains 13 residues. In nucleotides, the CDR3 is TGCGCCAGCAGCCAAGGAGGGAACTATGGCTACACCTTC. Translation: CASSQGGNYGYTF.

This clone occurred once. The chain joins TRBV9 to TRBJ1-1; D is undetermined. Germline CDR1 reads SGDLS; CDR2 reads YYNGEE. The CDR3 loop spans 12 amino acids. The germline V and J ends were trimmed by 4 bases and 3 bases, with 7 bases remaining between them. In DNA form, the CDR3 reads TGTGCCAGCAGCCCTCTCTACACTGAAGCTTTCTTT. This sequence encodes CASSPLYTEAFF.

The genes are TRBV20-1 and TRBJ1-2; D gene uncertain. Germline V lookup: CDR1 DFQATT, CDR2 SNEGSKA (reference sequence). The CDR3 covers 10 residues. V lost 3 bases to trimming and J lost 10 bases, with 9 bases between them. The CDR3 is CSARGGPYTF. CDR3 in DNA: TGCAGTGCTAGGGGCGGGCCCTACACCTTC.

The chain combines TRBV7-6 with TRBJ2-5, with 8 bases matching TRBD1. Germline lookup yields CDR1 SGHVS and CDR2 FNYEAQ. The CDR3 spans 15 residues. The trim removed 5 bases at V and 1 base at J, leaving 6 bases unmatched. The CDR3 DNA reads TGTGCCAGCAGCCAGGGACAGGTCACCCAAGAGACCCAGTACTTC. Its protein product is CASSQGQVTQETQYF.

J is TRBJ1-1 and V is TRBV7-2; D remains ambiguous. Germline-derived CDR1 and CDR2 are SGHTA and FQGNSA. V dropped 5 bases and J dropped 5 bases, with 12 bases sitting between them. The CDR3 covers 13 residues. The CDR3 bases are TGTGCCAGCAGCACTCCTAGCGTGACTGAAGCTTTCTTT. As protein: CASSTPSVTEAFF.